The text below deals with one T cell receptor beta chain. The antigen is unknown. The data were obtained in a study of OX40 agonist ivuxolimab in advanced cancers. The wider study: A male proportion of approximately 80% was recorded, with mean age 60 years and range 23 to 79.

Study-level points and caveats: In CD8+ T cells, expanded clones were on average more numerous than in CD4+. Among the least clonally expanded were partial responders at 0.1-3.0 mg/kg. Doses of 0.1 to 3.0 mg/kg were accompanied by clonal expansion of CD4+ and CD8+ blood T cells by week 6.

Trimming cost V 2 bases and J 9 bases, with 11 bases left between them. The germline V gene encodes CDR1 GTSNPN and CDR2 SVGIG (reference sequence). The CDR3 spans 12 residues. Produced via immunoSEQ multiplex PCR; TCRdb's table is partial and in-frame only. This table has roughly 26,000 clones, more than 80% appearing once. The sequenced sample was CD4+ or CD8+ T cells sorted from blood, obtained in a trial of the OX40 agonist ivuxolimab. The rearrangement uses TRBV30 and TRBJ2-1; no firm D call. The TCR comes from an adult with an advanced solid tumor such as melanoma, head and neck, liver or kidney cancer. CDR3 protein: CAWSPSTFEQFF. The DNA for the CDR3 is TGTGCCTGGAGTCCCTCTACTTTTGAGCAGTTCTTC.